These 14 T cell receptor beta chains were sequenced from one sample in a study of blood T cell repertoires in COVID-19. Profiling relied on immunoSEQ multiplex PCR, and the TCRdb table lists in-frame clones only, not all of them. There are 100,000 to 150,000 clones in the sample; about 83% occur only once, and 5.9% lies in the top ten. Sequencing input: peripheral blood. These receptor sequences come from a man of 80 years or more with active or convalescent COVID-19.

This clone turned up a few times. The V gene is TRBV7-2, the J gene TRBJ1-5; no definite D call. V lost 2 bases to trimming and J lost 7 bases, with 9 bases between them. The CDR3 is 13 amino acids. In germline, CDR1 is SGHTA, CDR2 FQGNSA. CDR3 nucleotide sequence: TGTGCCAGCAGCTTAAGCGTAGGCCAGCCCCAGCATTTT. Its translation: CASSLSVGQPQHF.

The rearrangement links TRBV10-3 to TRBJ1-5; 7 bases fit TRBD1. Germline CDR1 is ENHRY and CDR2 is SYGVKD. The CDR3 is 14 amino acids. Unmatched junction bases numbered 7, after V lost 4 bases and J lost 7 bases. CDR3 amino acids: CAISGGQGEQPQHF. The CDR3 DNA reads TGTGCCATCAGTGGCGGGCAGGGGGAGCAGCCCCAGCATTTT.

The V call is TRBV18, the J call TRBJ1-2; 10 bases fit TRBD1. Germline values: CDR1 KGHSH, CDR2 LQKENI. This CDR3 contains 13 residues. The V gene end was trimmed by 6 bases and the J gene end by 5 bases; junction bases not matched to a gene: 3. The CDR3 coding sequence is TGTGCCAGCTCGACAGGGGGCAGGTATGGCTACACCTTC. Protein sequence: CASSTGGRYGYTF.

This clone appeared once. This chain connects TRBV12-5 to TRBJ2-5; D is undetermined. V dropped 5 bases and J dropped 8 bases, with 3 bases sitting between them. The germline gives CDR1 LGHNT, CDR2 FRNRAP. The CDR3 has 9 amino acids. The CDR3 nucleotides read TGTGCTAGTGGTACAACCCAGTACTTC. It encodes CASGTTQYF.

With respect to this clone: The junction does not match germline at one end; this may be a read error. V usage is TRBV7-7 and J usage is TRBJ1-1; D is undetermined. This CDR3 region has 13 residues. From germline, CDR1 is SSHAT and CDR2 FNYEAQ (reference sequence). CDR3 coding DNA: TGTGCTAGCAGCTTATCAGTGAACACTGAAGCTTTCTTT. It is translated as CASSLSVNTEAFF.

J is TRBJ1-1 and V is TRBV2, with D unresolved. The CDR3 is 13 amino acids. Trimming shortened V by 8 bases and J by 2 bases, and 12 bases separated the two germline ends. Germline CDR1 reads SNHLY; CDR2 reads FYNNEI. The CDR3 nucleotides are TGTGCCAGCCTCGCGGAGGTTAACACTGAAGCTTTCTTT. Residues: CASLAEVNTEAFF.

The V call is TRBV20-1, the J call TRBJ2-7; no reliable D call. The length of the CDR3 is 11 residues. Trimming left V 4 bases short and J 6 bases short, with 10 bases between. Germline V gene data show CDR1 as DFQATT and CDR2 as SNEGSKA (reference sequence). This CDR3 reads CSATWSGEQYF. CDR3 nucleotide sequence: TGCAGTGCTACCTGGAGTGGCGAGCAGTACTTC.

The CDR3 DNA reads as TGTGCCAGCAGTTACCCTCGGGACAACACAGATACGCAGTATTTT. Protein: CASSYPRDNTDTQYF. This chain links TRBV6-2 or TRBV6-3 with TRBJ2-3, with D tentatively TRBD1 (6 bases). The CDR3 consists of 15 residues. The germline V and J ends were trimmed by 2 bases and 2 bases, with 11 bases remaining between them. Germline CDR1 and CDR2: MNHEY and SVGEGT.

The chain carries TRBV15 and TRBJ1-2; D may be TRBD1 (6 bases). Per the germline V gene, CDR1 is LNHNV and CDR2 is YYDKDF (reference sequence). The length of the CDR3 is 16 residues. Deletions cut 1 base from V and 3 bases from J, with 15 bases between. The CDR3 loop is CATSRGEGVLYYGYTF. The CDR3 nucleotides read TGTGCCACCAGCAGAGGGGAGGGGGTCCTTTACTATGGCTACACCTTC.

The chain has TRBV7-2 and TRBJ2-5; D call uncertain. Trimming stripped 2 bases from V and 1 base from J, with 8 bases between. Germline CDR1 reads SGHTA; CDR2 reads FQGNSA. This CDR3 has 14 residues. CDR3 protein: CASSLSFSQETQYF. CDR3 nucleotide sequence: TGTGCCAGCAGCTTATCCTTCAGCCAAGAGACCCAGTACTTC.

The chain recombines TRBV30 with TRBJ1-3; D unclear. Trimming pared 3 bases from V and 4 bases from J, leaving 13 bases between. This CDR3 contains 14 residues. Germline V CDR1 and CDR2: GTSNPN, SVGIG (reference sequence). Here the CDR3 DNA reads TGTGCCTGGAGCGTCGGGCGAGGGGGAAACACCATATATTTT. Translation gives CAWSVGRGGNTIYF. The full variable domain, its missing parts supplied by reference TRBV30 and TRBJ1-3, is SQTIHQWPATLVQPVGSPLSLECTVEGTSNPNLYWYRQAAGRGLQLLFYSVGIGQISSEVPQNLSASRPQDRQFILSSKKLLLSDSGFYLCAWSVGRGGNTIYFGEGSWLTVV.

The chain joins TRBV25-1 to TRBJ2-5; 10 nucleotides line up with TRBD2. This CDR3 comprises 15 residues. CDR1 is MGHDK, CDR2 SYGVNS, per germline. Germline trimming cut 5 bases from V and 5 bases from J; bases unmatched to any gene: 8. The DNA of the CDR3 is TGTGCCAGCAGTTCAAGCGGGGGGGCCGGGGAGACCCAGTACTTC. Translation: CASSSSGGAGETQYF.

V and J are TRBV4-3 and TRBJ1-4, with no clear D. This CDR3 has 14 amino acids. V gave up 4 bases and J gave up 3 bases, with 9 bases separating them. The germline gives CDR1 LGHNA, CDR2 YSLEER. CDR3 sequence reads: CASSPGWANEKLFF. The CDR3 bases are TGCGCCAGCAGCCCGGGTTGGGCTAATGAAAAACTGTTTTTT.

Here the CDR3 DNA reads TGCGCCAGCAGCCAAGAGACAGGAGGTCAGCCCCAGCATTTT. It translates to CASSQETGGQPQHF. The J gene is TRBJ1-5, the V gene TRBV4-3; D is possibly TRBD1 (6 bases). The CDR3 has 14 residues. V lost 0 bases, J lost 6 bases, and 9 bases lay in between. Germline V gene lookup returns CDR1 LGHNA and CDR2 YSLEER.